Listed below are T cell receptor beta chains from one sample, sequenced in a study of cytomegalovirus exposure and HLA in healthy donors. Sequencing was performed with immunoSEQ multiplex PCR; in TCRdb, only in-frame clones are kept and a portion is missing. The table includes a few hundred thousand clones, 75% to 80% detected once. Material for sequencing was PBMCs. The receptors come from a man aged 18-30 years in good health and CMV-seronegative. Each CDR3 is given with its conserved first and last residue. Each record gives: D gene, V gene, J gene, clone size, CDR3 DNA, CDR3 protein. A D gene is named only where the DNA matches it firmly. Rows give clone size only sometimes, using once, few, many, or a class for an expanded clone.

D gene: TRBD2; V gene: TRBV7-2; J gene: TRBJ2-7; clone size: few; CDR3 DNA: TGTGCCAGCAGCCCCGGGACTAGCGGGTTGGGAAACGCGAACTTC; CDR3 protein: CASSPGTSGLGNANF
D gene: TRBD1; V gene: TRBV5-1; J gene: TRBJ2-5; clone size: -; CDR3 DNA: TGCGCCAGCAGCCCGGGGACAGCTAAAGAGACCCAGTACTTC; CDR3 protein: CASSPGTAKETQYF
D gene: TRBD1; V gene: TRBV11-2; J gene: TRBJ2-1; clone size: few; CDR3 DNA: TGTGCCAGCAGCCGAATGACAGGGATTGGCAATGAGCAGTTCTTC; CDR3 protein: CASSRMTGIGNEQFF
D gene: -; V gene: TRBV25-1; J gene: TRBJ2-7; clone size: -; CDR3 DNA: TGTGCCAGCGGCGGGGCCTACGAGCAGTACTTC; CDR3 protein: CASGGAYEQYF
D gene: -; V gene: TRBV18; J gene: TRBJ2-2; clone size: -; CDR3 DNA: TGTGCCAGCTCACCGACTAGGCAATCCTTCGCCGGGGAGCTGTTTTTT; CDR3 protein: CASSPTRQSFAGELFF
D gene: TRBD2; V gene: TRBV18; J gene: TRBJ2-7; clone size: -; CDR3 DNA: TGTGCCAGCTCACCCTTACCGGGACTAGACCACGAGCAGTACTTC; CDR3 protein: CASSPLPGLDHEQYF
D gene: TRBD1; V gene: TRBV7-3; J gene: TRBJ2-1; clone size: -; CDR3 DNA: TGTGCCAGCAGCCGACAGGGGACGGGTACGAGGAATGAGCAGTTCTTC; CDR3 protein: CASSRQGTGTRNEQFF
D gene: -; V gene: TRBV5-3; J gene: TRBJ1-1; clone size: -; CDR3 DNA: TGTGCCAGAAGCGCAGGGGTTTACGTTGAAGCTTTCTTT; CDR3 protein: CARSAGVYVEAFF
D gene: TRBD1; V gene: TRBV5-4; J gene: TRBJ1-2; clone size: -; CDR3 DNA: TGTGCCAGCAGCTTGGTTGGACAGGGGCCTATTAACTATGGCTACACCTTC; CDR3 protein: CASSLVGQGPINYGYTF
D gene: -; V gene: TRBV4-3; J gene: TRBJ1-4; clone size: -; CDR3 DNA: TGCGCCAGCAGCCAAGGAGCGACAGGAGCTAATGAAAAACTGTTTTTT; CDR3 protein: CASSQGATGANEKLFF
D gene: -; V gene: TRBV2; J gene: TRBJ2-7; clone size: once; CDR3 DNA: TGTGCCAGCAGCGGAGCCTACGAGCAGTACTTC; CDR3 protein: CASSGAYEQYF
D gene: -; V gene: TRBV14; J gene: TRBJ1-4; clone size: -; CDR3 DNA: TGTGCCAGCAGCCAATACGGCCCGGTCGCACGAACAGGAACTAATGAAAAACTGTTTTTT; CDR3 protein: CASSQYGPVARTGTNEKLFF
D gene: -; V gene: TRBV30; J gene: TRBJ2-3; clone size: -; CDR3 DNA: TGTGCCTGGAGTGTAGGGGGGGGCGGCACAGATACGCAGTATTTT; CDR3 protein: CAWSVGGGGTDTQYF
D gene: TRBD2; V gene: TRBV7-8; J gene: TRBJ2-5; clone size: -; CDR3 DNA: TGTGCCAGCAGCTCCCGTCCGCTAGCGGAAAAAGAGACCCAGTACTTC; CDR3 protein: CASSSRPLAEKETQYF
D gene: -; V gene: TRBV19; J gene: TRBJ2-5; clone size: few; CDR3 DNA: TGTGCCACTCGACGGGAAGAGACCCAGTACTTC; CDR3 protein: CATRREETQYF
D gene: TRBD1; V gene: TRBV28; J gene: TRBJ2-7; clone size: -; CDR3 DNA: TGTGCCAGCAACCAACAGGGGTCCCGCTACGAGCAGTACTTC; CDR3 protein: CASNQQGSRYEQYF
D gene: -; V gene: TRBV19; J gene: TRBJ2-2; clone size: once; CDR3 DNA: TGTGCCAGTAGTTCCCAGGAGGGCACCGGGGAGCTGTTTTTT; CDR3 protein: CASSSQEGTGELFF
D gene: TRBD2; V gene: TRBV7-3; J gene: TRBJ2-7; clone size: -; CDR3 DNA: TGTGCCAGCAGTCCCGGGAGCGGGAAGCAGTACTTC; CDR3 protein: CASSPGSGKQYF
D gene: -; V gene: TRBV14; J gene: TRBJ1-4; clone size: -; CDR3 DNA: TGTGCCAGCAGCCAAGGAATTGGGAGGGAAAAACTGTTTTTT; CDR3 protein: CASSQGIGREKLFF
D gene: -; V gene: TRBV4-3; J gene: TRBJ2-5; clone size: -; CDR3 DNA: TGCGCCAGCAGCCGGGGACTGCAAGAGACCCAGTACTTC; CDR3 protein: CASSRGLQETQYF
D gene: TRBD2; V gene: TRBV9; J gene: TRBJ2-2; clone size: -; CDR3 DNA: TGTGCCAGCAACCCGGGGGGGAACACCGGGGAGCTGTTTTTT; CDR3 protein: CASNPGGNTGELFF
D gene: -; V gene: TRBV5-1; J gene: TRBJ2-5; clone size: -; CDR3 DNA: TGCGCCAGCACCTACCGCTCAGGGTGGGAGACCCAGTACTTC; CDR3 protein: CASTYRSGWETQYF
D gene: -; V gene: TRBV5-1; J gene: TRBJ1-4; clone size: -; CDR3 DNA: TGCGCCAGCAGCACGGACAGTACTAATGAAAAACTGTTTTTT; CDR3 protein: CASSTDSTNEKLFF
D gene: -; V gene: TRBV11-3; J gene: TRBJ1-2; clone size: -; CDR3 DNA: TGTGCCAGCAGCTCACTTTATGGCTACACCTTC; CDR3 protein: CASSSLYGYTF